These T cell receptor beta chains were read from a single sample in a study of T cell responses to AZD1222 COVID-19 vaccine. This table comes from immunoSEQ multiplex PCR, and its TCRdb copy is limited to in-frame clones, with some not included. Among 130,000 or so clones listed, just over 90% were seen once. The sample was peripheral blood, taken on day 0 of AZD1222 vaccination. The source is an adult in good health. The CDR3 runs from the conserved cysteine through the conserved F or W. Each record gives: V gene, clone size, J gene, D gene, CDR3 protein, CDR3 DNA. The D gene is left open where the match is weak. Only part of the rows carry a size: once, few, many, or a class if the clone is expanded.

>TRBV18|.|TRBJ2-3|.
CASSPPMMDTQYF
TGTGCCAGCTCACCACCGATGATGGATACGCAGTATTTT
>TRBV6-6|.|TRBJ2-7|TRBD1
CATKQGAGYEQYF
TGTGCCACCAAACAGGGGGCGGGATACGAGCAGTACTTC
>TRBV19|few|TRBJ1-5|TRBD1
CASKGQAGNQPQHF
TGTGCCAGTAAGGGACAGGCCGGCAATCAGCCCCAGCATTTT
>TRBV29-1|.|TRBJ2-3|.
CSVEVLGTSTDTQYF
TGCAGCGTTGAGGTGCTAGGCACGAGCACAGATACGCAGTATTTT
>TRBV6-5|.|TRBJ2-3|.
CASRLDATDTQYF
TGTGCCAGCAGATTGGACGCCACAGATACGCAGTATTTT
>TRBV9|.|TRBJ1-6|.
CASSRAGNNSPLHF
TGTGCCAGCAGCCGGGCAGGTAATAATTCACCCCTCCACTTT
>TRBV3-1/TRBV3-2|.|TRBJ1-2|.
CASRHPGSHYGYTF
TGTGCCAGCAGGCATCCGGGTTCTCACTATGGCTACACCTTC
>TRBV14|.|TRBJ2-7|TRBD1
CASSQVQGIRYEQYF
TGTGCCAGCAGCCAGGTACAGGGGATAAGGTACGAGCAGTACTTC
>TRBV5-1|.|TRBJ1-2|.
CASSSRGRSAQGSGYTF
TGCGCCAGCAGCTCCCGCGGCAGGTCGGCCCAGGGATCGGGCTACACCTTC
>TRBV18|.|TRBJ1-2|.
CASSPSQGGGYGYTF
TGTGCCAGCTCACCATCTCAGGGTGGTGGCTATGGCTACACCTTC
>TRBV15|.|TRBJ1-3|.
CATSRDPGRISGNTIYF
TGTGCCACCAGCAGAGACCCGGGACGGATCTCTGGAAACACCATATATTTT
>TRBV19|.|TRBJ2-1|TRBD2
CATTRTGTSVTGEQFF
TGTGCCACAACTCGAACCGGGACTAGCGTGACCGGTGAGCAGTTCTTC
>TRBV7-2|.|TRBJ2-7|TRBD1
CASSGQGGISYEQYF
TGTGCCAGCAGCGGACAGGGGGGTATCTCCTACGAGCAGTACTTC
>TRBV14|.|TRBJ1-1|.
CASSQGANTEAFF
TGTGCCAGCAGCCAGGGGGCGAACACTGAAGCTTTCTTT
>TRBV6-2/TRBV6-3|once|TRBJ2-3|.
CASSVAVLGTDTQYF
TGTGCCAGCAGCGTAGCCGTACTGGGCACAGATACGCAGTATTTT
>TRBV7-6|.|TRBJ2-1|TRBD2
CASSLLGLEGYNEQFF
TGTGCCAGCAGTCTATTGGGACTAGAGGGCTACAATGAGCAGTTCTTC
>TRBV7-8|.|TRBJ1-2|.
CASSLAGSNYGYTF
TGTGCCAGCAGCTTAGCCGGCAGTAACTATGGCTACACCTTC
>TRBV5-6|.|TRBJ2-7|.
CASSFGGGAYEQYF
TGTGCCAGCAGCTTTGGGGGAGGAGCCTACGAGCAGTACTTC
>TRBV27|.|TRBJ1-2|TRBD1
CASSFGDRVNYGYTF
TGTGCCAGCAGTTTCGGGGACAGGGTTAACTATGGCTACACCTTC
>TRBV21-1|.|TRBJ1-4|.
CASMFGQYNEKLFF
TGTGCCAGCATGTTCGGACAGTATAATGAAAAACTGTTTTTT
>TRBV5-1|.|TRBJ2-5|.
CASSQSDGETQYF
TGCGCCAGCAGCCAATCGGATGGGGAGACCCAGTACTTC
>TRBV9|once|TRBJ2-7|TRBD1
CASSVGTGREQYF
TGTGCCAGCAGCGTAGGGACAGGGCGCGAGCAGTACTTC
>TRBV6-5|.|TRBJ1-2|TRBD1
CASSKDRSIYGYTF
TGTGCCAGCAGCAAGGACAGGAGTATCTATGGCTACACCTTC
>TRBV19|.|TRBJ2-7|.
CASEDPATSYEQYF
TGTGCCAGTGAAGATCCAGCGACCTCCTACGAGCAGTACTTC
>TRBV19|once|TRBJ2-1|.
CASSLTGSPNEQFF
TGTGCCAGTAGCTTGACGGGATCCCCCAATGAGCAGTTCTTC
>TRBV29-1|.|TRBJ1-1|.
CSVEPTGNTEAFF
TGCAGCGTTGAACCGACTGGGAACACTGAAGCTTTCTTT
>TRBV6-5|.|TRBJ2-7|TRBD1
CASSYRDSSYEQYF
TGTGCCAGCAGTTACCGGGACAGCTCCTACGAGCAGTACTTC
>TRBV9|.|TRBJ1-3|TRBD1
CASSVAGTASGNTIYF
TGTGCCAGCAGCGTAGCGGGGACAGCCTCTGGAAACACCATATATTTT
>TRBV7-9|.|TRBJ1-2|.
CASSPERGAYGYTF
TGTGCCAGCTCCCCAGAACGGGGGGCCTATGGCTACACCTTC
>TRBV7-2|.|TRBJ2-1|.
CASAGGLLNEQFF
TGTGCCAGCGCCGGGGGGCTGCTCAATGAGCAGTTCTTC
>TRBV5-1|.|TRBJ1-4|.
CASSPQTPGGEKLFF
TGCGCCAGCAGCCCCCAGACACCCGGTGGTGAAAAACTGTTTTTT
>TRBV4-3|.|TRBJ2-7|TRBD1
CASSQGLGTGAYEQYF
TGCGCCAGCAGCCAGGGGTTAGGGACAGGGGCATACGAGCAGTACTTC
>TRBV5-5|.|TRBJ1-5|.
CASSLTDLRPQHF
TGTGCCAGCAGCTTAACAGACCTTCGGCCCCAGCATTTT
>TRBV5-6|.|TRBJ1-2|.
CASSLDWGNYGYTF
TGTGCCAGCAGCTTGGATTGGGGTAACTATGGCTACACCTTC
>TRBV7-2|.|TRBJ2-1|.
CASSPPSGGPGGNEQFF
TGTGCCAGCAGCCCACCTTCGGGGGGGCCAGGGGGCAATGAGCAGTTCTTC
>TRBV4-3|.|TRBJ1-6|.
CASSQEKGGFSSPLHF
TGCGCCAGCAGCCAAGAAAAAGGGGGGTTCAGTTCACCCCTCCACTTT
>TRBV6-6|.|TRBJ2-1|TRBD2
CASSSPVAGGINEQFF
TGTGCCAGCAGCTCCCCCGTAGCGGGGGGGATCAATGAGCAGTTCTTC
>TRBV24-1|.|TRBJ2-5|TRBD2
CATSAQRGSSQYF
TGTGCCACCAGTGCCCAGCGGGGGAGTAGTCAGTACTTC